The 30 T cell receptor beta chains below all came from one sample that was sequenced in a study of T cells in Graves' hyperthyroidism and ophthalmopathy. Authors of the study amplified TCR beta CDR3 regions from RNA transcripts. When the TCR CDR3 underwent first-round RT-PCR, the HTBI primer set was used. TCRdb called the multiplex PCR reads again in MiXCR, with one record for every CDR3 protein. The table has some 510,000 distinct CDR3 sequences, less than 25% seen once; the top ten hold more than 25%. The sample comprised blood. The receptors here all came from a man aged 18 to 35 with Graves' hyperthyroidism.

This sequence joins TRBV5-6 and TRBJ2-7; TRBD1 is a possible D gene (6 bases). Germline CDR1 and CDR2: SGHDT and YYEEEE. This CDR3 region has 15 residues. The V end was cut by 0 bases, the J end by 0 bases, with 10 bases between. CDR3 coding DNA: TGTGCCAGCAGCTTGGGAAGGGGGTACTCCTACGAGCAGTACTTC. Its protein is CASSLGRGYSYEQYF.

This clonotype was counted at least ten times. V usage is TRBV28 and J usage is TRBJ1-5; TRBD1 might be the D (6 bases). V was trimmed by 6 bases and J by 3 bases, leaving 21 bases between them. The CDR3 spans 17 residues. Germline-derived CDR1 and CDR2 are MDHEN and SYDVKM. DNA for the CDR3: TGTGCCAGCAGCCTATCCTTAAAGGACAGCCTCAATCAGCCCCAGCATTTT. Residues: CASSLSLKDSLNQPQHF.

This clonotype was seen a few times. The chain carries TRBV7-2 and TRBJ1-2; 8 bases align to TRBD1. With V trimmed by 7 bases and J by 2 bases, 6 bases remained unmatched. This CDR3 is built from 14 residues. The germline V gene encodes CDR1 SGHTA and CDR2 FQGNSA. CDR3 amino acids: CASIPRTGNYGYTF. The CDR3 DNA follows: TGTGCCAGCATTCCCCGGACAGGGAACTATGGCTACACCTTC.

V gene TRBV19 combines with J gene TRBJ1-1, with 8 positions matching TRBD1. The CDR3 consists of 19 residues. V lost 1 base, J lost 0 bases, and 13 bases stayed unmatched. Germline loops: CDR1 LNHDA, CDR2 SQIVND (reference sequence). CDR3 in amino acids: CASSIGRRRQGTVNTEAFF. CDR3 in DNA: TGTGCCAGTAGTATAGGCCGTAGAAGACAGGGGACTGTGAACACTGAAGCTTTCTTT.

This clonotype was counted at least ten times. This sequence joins TRBV6-1 and TRBJ1-1, with D perhaps TRBD1 (6 bases). The CDR3 sequence is 15 residues long. V gave up 7 bases and J gave up 1 base, with 16 bases separating them. Looked up from germline, CDR1 is MNHNS and CDR2 is SASEGT. The CDR3 loop reads CASTPGAQWNTEAFF. The DNA of the CDR3 is TGTGCCAGCACCCCAGGGGCCCAGTGGAACACTGAAGCTTTCTTT.

There are many counts of this clonotype. The rearrangement uses TRBV12-3 or TRBV12-4 and TRBJ2-7; either TRBD1 or TRBD2 may fit D (5 bases each). The CDR3 extends over 17 amino acids. V was pared by 5 bases and J by 2 bases, with 22 bases between. CDR3 sequence (DNA): TGTGCCAGCAGTCCCGATTTTCGAATTCGGGACCCCTACGAGCAGTACTTC. It specifies CASSPDFRIRDPYEQYF.

At least ten counts were recorded for this clonotype. V is TRBV28 and J is TRBJ1-3; 7 bases line up with TRBD1. J gave up 0 bases and V 3 bases, and 8 bases lay outside the gene matches. Germline CDR1 and CDR2: MDHEN and SYDVKM. The CDR3 totals 17 residues. The CDR3 loop is CASSLGPRDSSGNTIYF. DNA of the CDR3: TGTGCCAGCAGTTTGGGGCCGCGGGACAGCTCTGGAAACACCATATATTTT.

This clonotype appeared once. The gene calls are TRBV13 and TRBJ2-7; 7 nucleotides line up with TRBD1. The CDR3 has 14 amino acids. CDR1 is PRHDT, CDR2 FYEKMQ, per germline (reference sequence). J was trimmed by 2 bases and V by 3 bases; bases with no gene match: 4. The CDR3 sequence: CASSFGTETYEQYF. The CDR3 coding sequence is TGTGCCAGCAGCTTCGGGACAGAAACCTACGAGCAGTACTTC.

The chain links TRBV19 to TRBJ2-5, with 9 bases identical to TRBD1. The V gene's germline CDR1 is LNHDA and CDR2 SQIVND (reference sequence). CDR3 length: 16 amino acids. The V and J ends lost 3 bases and 4 bases, in that order; junction bases with no gene match: 9. CDR3 sequence (DNA): TGTGCCAGTAGTATTCGCCCGTGGGGACAGGGAGAGACCCAGTACTTC. This codes for CASSIRPWGQGETQYF.

This clonotype has a count of ten or more. The CDR3 protein is CATGAQMNTEAFF. The CDR3 coding sequence is TGTGCCACGGGGGCTCAGATGAACACTGAAGCTTTCTTT. The chain couples TRBV19 to TRBJ1-1; TRBD1 is a possible D gene (6 bases). The germline gives CDR1 LNHDA, CDR2 SQIVND (reference sequence). This CDR3 region has 13 residues. V was pared by 10 bases and J by 0 bases, with 12 bases between.

This clonotype appeared many times. V is TRBV28 and J is TRBJ2-7; D uncertain. Per germline, CDR1 MDHEN and CDR2 SYDVKM. The CDR3 spans 16 residues. V was trimmed by 6 bases and J by 2 bases, leaving 20 bases between them. The chain's CDR3 is CASSPMWPLGTYEQYF. CDR3 coding DNA: TGTGCCAGCAGCCCAATGTGGCCCCTGGGGACCTACGAGCAGTACTTC.

Only a few counts were recorded for this clonotype. The chain recombines TRBV30 with TRBJ2-2, with D possibly being TRBD2 (6 bases). V lost 2 bases and J 6 bases, leaving 10 bases between the germline ends. Germline loops: CDR1 GTSNPN, CDR2 SVGIG (reference sequence). There are 13 residues in the CDR3. The CDR3 reads CAWSKAGSGELFF. CDR3 in DNA: TGTGCCTGGAGTAAGGCGGGATCCGGGGAGCTGTTTTTT.

This clonotype was observed many times. The CDR3 sequence is CASNTRTTTYEQYF. In DNA form, the CDR3 reads TGTGCCAGCAATACCCGGACGACCACCTACGAGCAGTACTTC. This sequence joins TRBV2 and TRBJ2-7; D gene unclear. The CDR3 covers 14 residues. The germline V gene encodes CDR1 SNHLY and CDR2 FYNNEI. The V end lost 7 bases, the J end lost 2 bases, and 15 bases lay between the germline ends.

This clonotype turned up a few times. The rearrangement links TRBV19 to TRBJ1-1, with a possible D match to TRBD1 (6 bases). The CDR3 sequence is 14 residues long. Trimming took off 2 bases at V and 8 bases at J, with 15 bases between the two ends. The germline V gene encodes CDR1 LNHDA and CDR2 SQIVND (reference sequence). Here the CDR3 DNA reads TGTGCCAGTAGTATACGGGGGCCCGCGAAAGAAGCTTTCTTT. Amino acid sequence: CASSIRGPAKEAFF. The whole variable domain, remainder taken from reference TRBV19 and TRBJ1-1, is DGGITQSPKYLFRKEGQNVTLSCEQNLNHDAMYWYRQDPGQGLRLIYYSQIVNDFQKGDIAEGYSVSREKKESFPLTVTSAQKNPTAFYLCASSIRGPAKEAFFGQGTRLTVV.

This clonotype has ten or more counts. V is TRBV6-1 and J is TRBJ2-7; no clear D gene. V lost 4 bases and J lost 4, with 11 bases in between. Germline lookup yields CDR1 MNHNS and CDR2 SASEGT. This CDR3 contains 13 residues. Written as DNA, the CDR3 is TGTGCCAGCAGTGCACAGCCCCTTTACGAGCAGTACTTC. Its protein product is CASSAQPLYEQYF.

This clonotype was seen more than once but under ten times. The CDR3 nucleotides are TGTGCCAGCAGCCAGGGGAGCCCTGAAGCTTTCTTT. It yields the protein CASSQGSPEAFF. The chain uses TRBV6-1 and TRBJ1-1, with TRBD1 as a possible D gene (6 bases). Germline V gene sequence: CDR1 MNHNS, CDR2 SASEGT. Trimming shortened V by 6 bases and J by 6 bases, and 11 bases separated the two germline ends. The CDR3 has 12 amino acids.

This clonotype was recorded many times. The rearrangement uses TRBV6-2 or TRBV6-3 and TRBJ2-7; tentatively, D is TRBD1 or TRBD2 (5 bases each). Trimming took off 10 bases at V and 0 bases at J, with 16 bases between the two ends. Germline CDR1 and CDR2: MNHEY and SVGEGT. The CDR3 is 14 amino acids. CDR3 nucleotide sequence: TGTGCCAACAGCTCCGGGACGGACTCCTACGAGCAGTACTTC. This sequence encodes CANSSGTDSYEQYF.

This clonotype was observed at least ten times. The rearrangement uses TRBV29-1 and TRBJ2-7; 11 nucleotides match TRBD1. The CDR3 is 15 residues long. CDR1 and CDR2 from the germline V gene are SQVTM and ANQGSEA. V was pared by 2 bases and J by 2 bases, with 5 bases of the junction left unmatched. The CDR3 region has the DNA TGCAGCGTTGAAACGGACAGGGGGCGCGCCTACGAGCAGTACTTC. The encoded protein is CSVETDRGRAYEQYF.

This clonotype was recorded many times. The chain recombines TRBV6-5 with TRBJ2-5, with a tentative D call TRBD2 (7 bases). With 6 bases removed from V and 3 bases from J, the gap between germline ends came to 17 bases. The CDR3 totals 15 residues. Germline lookup yields CDR1 MNHEY and CDR2 SVGAGI. CDR3 bases: TGTGCCAGCAGCTATCCGGGGGGCTTGGAAGAGACCCAGTACTTC. Its translation: CASSYPGGLEETQYF.

The chain recombines TRBV3-1 with TRBJ1-2, with D unresolved. The CDR3 totals 14 residues. The germline V gene has CDR1 LGHDT and CDR2 YNNKEL (reference sequence). Trimming took off 1 base at V and 8 bases at J, with 14 bases between the two ends. The CDR3 region is CASSQGGSRAGYTF. The CDR3 DNA reads as TGTGCCAGCAGCCAAGGAGGGAGCCGCGCGGGCTACACCTTC. The full variable domain, its missing parts supplied by reference TRBV3-1 and TRBJ1-2, is DTAVSQTPKYLVTQMGNDKSIKCEQNLGHDTMYWYKQDSKKFLKIMFSYNNKELIINETVPNRFSPKSPDKAHLNLHINSLELGDSAVYFCASSQGGSRAGYTFGSGTRLTVV.

This chain uses TRBV29-1 with TRBJ2-7, with 7 bases that match TRBD2. Per the germline V gene, CDR1 is SQVTM and CDR2 is ANQGSEA. This CDR3 comprises 15 residues. Trimming at V came to 4 bases and at J to 4 bases, leaving 13 bases not matched to a gene. CDR3 region: CSVGEGLTSYYEQYF. DNA for the CDR3: TGCAGCGTTGGGGAGGGCTTGACGTCTTATTACGAGCAGTACTTC.

The V call is TRBV12-3 or TRBV12-4, the J call TRBJ1-5, with 7 bases matching TRBD1. Losses at the gene ends were 5 bases for V and 0 bases for J; bases not matched to a gene: 4. This CDR3 region has 15 residues. The CDR3 here is CASSPDRVSNQPQHF. CDR3 coding DNA: TGTGCCAGCAGTCCAGACAGGGTTAGCAATCAGCCCCAGCATTTT.

This clonotype came up many times. V is TRBV6-2 or TRBV6-3 and J is TRBJ1-1; D is perhaps TRBD1 (5 bases). V dropped 4 bases and J dropped 1 base, with 13 bases sitting between them. There are 15 residues in the CDR3. Germline-derived CDR1 and CDR2 are MNHEY and SVGEGT. CDR3 in DNA: TGTGCCAGCAGTTCCCATAGGGGCACGAACACTGAAGCTTTCTTT. This sequence encodes CASSSHRGTNTEAFF.

This clonotype was observed at least ten times. The chain recombines TRBV5-1 with TRBJ2-6; no clear D gene. With 5 bases removed from V and 0 bases from J, the gap between germline ends came to 9 bases. The germline gives CDR1 SGHRS, CDR2 YFSETQ. CDR3 length: 15 residues. CDR3 nucleotide sequence: TGCGCCAGCAGGATAGGAGCCTCTGGGGCCAACGTCCTGACTTTC. Protein product: CASRIGASGANVLTF. The full variable domain, with the rest looked up from reference TRBV5-1 and TRBJ2-6, is KAGVTQTPRYLIKTRGQQVTLSCSPISGHRSVSWYQQTPGQGLQFLFEYFSETQRNKGNFPGRFSGRQFSNSRSEMNVSTLELGDSALYLCASRIGASGANVLTFGAGSRLTVL.

This clonotype was seen many times. The genes are TRBV7-8 and TRBJ2-5; D gene unclear. Looked up from germline, CDR1 is SGHVS and CDR2 is FQNEAQ. Trimming removed 2 bases from V and 1 base from J, with 11 bases in between. There are 15 residues in the CDR3. The CDR3 DNA reads as TGTGCCAGCAGCTTAATCCCCCCAAGCCAAGAGACCCAGTACTTC. It translates to CASSLIPPSQETQYF.

The chain is built from TRBV28 and TRBJ1-1, with D possibly being TRBD1 (6 bases). The CDR3 totals 19 residues. CDR1 and CDR2 (germline): MDHEN, SYDVKM. V lost 3 bases, J lost 1 base, and 24 bases lay in between. The CDR3 DNA is TGTGCCAGCAGTTTCACTAACCCAGCAGGGGCTTCATCGAACACTGAAGCTTTCTTT. It codes for CASSFTNPAGASSNTEAFF.

In its sample, this clonotype was seen many times. CDR3 loop: CASTPGALAKNIQYF. The CDR3 DNA reads as TGTGCCAGCACCCCAGGAGCCTTAGCCAAAAACATTCAGTACTTC. J is TRBJ2-4 and V is TRBV28; D remains unclear. This CDR3 region has 15 residues. V lost 7 bases to trimming and J lost 0 bases, with 13 bases between them. The germline CDR1 and CDR2 sequences are MDHEN and SYDVKM.

V usage is TRBV10-3 and J usage is TRBJ2-6; 14 bases line up with TRBD2. CDR3 length: 18 residues. The V gene end was trimmed by 6 bases and the J gene end by 2 bases; junction bases not matched to a gene: 6. Germline CDR1 ENHRY, CDR2 SYGVKD. The CDR3 loop reads CAISGGGLAGAGANVLTF. As DNA, the CDR3 is TGTGCCATCAGCGGTGGGGGACTAGCGGGAGCTGGGGCCAACGTCCTGACTTTC.

This clonotype was picked up many times. The J gene is TRBJ2-2, the V gene TRBV12-3 or TRBV12-4; D uncertain. CDR3 size: 12 residues. V was trimmed by 10 bases and J by 3 bases, leaving 9 bases between them. The CDR3 reads CAILCDTGELFF. The DNA for the CDR3 is TGTGCCATTCTTTGTGACACCGGGGAGCTGTTTTTT.

This clonotype was counted ten times or more. The chain couples TRBV7-8 to TRBJ2-5, with D maybe TRBD2 (5 bases). The germline V gene encodes CDR1 SGHVS and CDR2 FQNEAQ. The CDR3 runs to 13 residues. The V end lost 5 bases, the J end lost 5 bases, and 12 bases lay between the germline ends. CDR3 loop: CASSREERETQYF. As DNA, the CDR3 is TGTGCCAGCAGCCGCGAAGAGCGGGAGACCCAGTACTTC.